What follows are 24 T cell receptor beta chains derived from one specimen sequenced in a study of blood T cell repertoires in COVID-19. Repertoires were generated with immunoSEQ multiplex PCR, while TCRdb's copy carries only in-frame clones and drops some. Of approximately 100,000 clones listed, 85% to 90% are singletons. The specimen was peripheral blood. The receptors here all came from a man between 50 and 59 years old with acute or convalescent COVID-19.

The CDR3 loop reads CASMGQGQWNQPQHF. The CDR3 DNA follows: TGTGCCAGCATGGGACAGGGGCAGTGGAATCAGCCCCAGCATTTT. The rearrangement joins TRBV6-6 to TRBJ1-5; TRBD1 agrees at 10 bases. CDR1 and CDR2 from the germline V gene are MNHNY and SVGAGI (reference sequence). Trimming at V came to 7 bases and at J to 4 bases, leaving 7 bases not matched to a gene. This CDR3 comprises 15 residues.

This sequence joins TRBV7-8 and TRBJ2-5; D might be TRBD2 (5 bases). This CDR3 is 12 amino acids long. Germline assignment: CDR1 SGHVS and CDR2 FQNEAQ. Trimming removed 5 bases from V and 7 bases from J, with 11 bases in between. CDR3 residues: CASSQTEGTQYF. The CDR3, as DNA: TGTGCCAGCAGCCAAACAGAGGGGACCCAGTACTTC.

The chain combines TRBV7-2 with TRBJ2-3; D may be TRBD2 (5 bases). Germline-derived CDR1 and CDR2 are SGHTA and FQGNSA. V was clipped by 5 bases and J by 2 bases, with 17 bases between them. The CDR3 covers 16 residues. CDR3 bases: TGTGCCAGCAGCCCGGACTTGGGCGGGCCCACAGATACGCAGTATTTT. Encoded protein: CASSPDLGGPTDTQYF.

V and J are TRBV27 and TRBJ2-1, with TRBD2 matching over 8 bases. In germline, CDR1 is MNHEY, CDR2 SMNVEV (reference sequence). Trimming cost V 3 bases and J 0 bases; bases outside gene matches: 1. CDR3 length: 15 amino acids. Here the CDR3 DNA reads TGTGCCAGCAGTTTGAGCGGGAGCTCCTACAATGAGCAGTTCTTC. Residues: CASSLSGSSYNEQFF.

This clone was detected only once. This chain uses TRBV9 with TRBJ1-1; D perhaps matches TRBD1 (6 bases). V was pared by 3 bases and J by 0 bases, with 15 bases between. The germline gives CDR1 SGDLS, CDR2 YYNGEE. This CDR3 region has 16 residues. The CDR3 sequence is CASSENRDSMNTEAFF. CDR3 DNA sequence: TGTGCCAGCAGCGAAAACAGGGATTCCATGAACACTGAAGCTTTCTTT.

The J gene is TRBJ2-7, the V gene TRBV28; D not resolved. This CDR3 has 12 residues. The V and J ends lost 5 bases and 7 bases respectively, with 12 bases between them. Germline-derived CDR1 and CDR2 are MDHEN and SYDVKM. The CDR3: CASSPLAREQYF. The DNA for the CDR3 is TGTGCCAGCAGTCCCTTGGCGCGGGAGCAGTACTTC.

The J gene is TRBJ1-2, the V gene TRBV5-1; D gene uncertain. Deletions cut 7 bases from V and 1 base from J, with 14 bases between. This CDR3 region has 14 residues. Germline CDR1 SGHRS, CDR2 YFSETQ. The CDR3 nucleotides are TGCGCCAGCCGGAGGGCCCTACTTAACTATGGCTACACCTTC. Translated, it gives CASRRALLNYGYTF.

The chain is built from TRBV5-4 and TRBJ2-2, with TRBD2 matching over 11 bases. Germline V gene data show CDR1 as SGHNT and CDR2 as YYREEE (reference sequence). V shed 4 bases and J 5 bases; nucleotides not matched to a gene: 7. This CDR3 contains 16 residues. CDR3 in amino acids: CASSPGTSGRTGELFF. CDR3 bases: TGTGCCAGCAGCCCCGGGACTAGCGGAAGAACCGGGGAGCTGTTTTTT.

J is TRBJ2-1 and V is TRBV27, with a tentative D call TRBD1 (6 bases). Per the germline V gene, CDR1 is MNHEY and CDR2 is SMNVEV (reference sequence). Trimming left V 4 bases short and J 4 bases short, with 14 bases between. The CDR3 extends over 15 amino acids. CDR3 in amino acids: CASSWAAGVYNEQFF. The DNA of the CDR3 is TGTGCCAGCAGTTGGGCGGCAGGGGTGTACAATGAGCAGTTCTTC.

The chain combines TRBV19 with TRBJ1-5; D is ambiguous. In germline, CDR1 is LNHDA, CDR2 SQIVND (reference sequence). The CDR3 consists of 13 residues. V was cut by 11 bases and J by 7 bases, with 18 bases left in between. For the CDR3, the DNA is TGTGCCGTGGGGTGGGGAGCCCACCAGCCCCAGCATTTT. Its protein product is CAVGWGAHQPQHF. The variable domain in full, completed from reference TRBV19 and TRBJ1-5, reads DGGITQSPKYLFRKEGQNVTLSCEQNLNHDAMYWYRQDPGQGLRLIYYSQIVNDFQKGDIAEGYSVSREKKESFPLTVTSAQKNPTAFYLCAVGWGAHQPQHFGDGTRLSIL.

The rearrangement links TRBV2 to TRBJ1-2; the D is unclear. Trimming pared 8 bases from V and 8 bases from J, leaving 18 bases between. This CDR3 comprises 13 residues. The germline gives CDR1 SNHLY, CDR2 FYNNEI. In nucleotides, the CDR3 is TGTGCCAGCCAGAACGCCCCTTTTGAAGGCTACACCTTC. This codes for CASQNAPFEGYTF. Together with reference TRBV2 and TRBJ1-2, the CDR3 gives the full variable domain: EPEVTQTPSHQVTQMGQEVILRCVPISNHLYFYWYRQILGQKVEFLVSFYNNEISEKSEIFDDQFSVERPDGSNFTLKIRSTKLEDSAMYFCASQNAPFEGYTFGSGTRLTVV.

The V and J genes are TRBV5-1 and TRBJ1-3; TRBD1 matches 7 bases. This CDR3 comprises 18 residues. V trimming: 3 bases; J trimming: 0 bases; junction bases outside the gene matches: 12. Germline V gives CDR1 SGHRS, CDR2 YFSETQ. The CDR3 DNA reads as TGCGCCAGCAGCTCCCGGACAGGTCCCTTGAGCTCTGGAAACACCATATATTTT. It yields the protein CASSSRTGPLSSGNTIYF.

In this sample, this clone turned up once. The CDR3 region is CASSTGNTGELFF. CDR3 DNA sequence: TGTGCCAGCAGTACAGGGAACACCGGGGAGCTGTTTTTT. The chain has TRBV2 and TRBJ2-2; D is perhaps TRBD1 (5 bases). Germline V gene data show CDR1 as SNHLY and CDR2 as FYNNEI. The length of the CDR3 is 13 residues. Trimming pared 5 bases from V and 1 base from J, leaving 5 bases between.

This clone was seen only once. V usage is TRBV15 and J usage is TRBJ2-7; TRBD1 matches 7 bases. The trim removed 6 bases at V and 4 bases at J, leaving 6 bases unmatched. The CDR3 covers 13 residues. The V gene's germline CDR1 is LNHNV and CDR2 YYDKDF (reference sequence). CDR3 bases: TGTGCCACCAGTCCCGGGACAGAATACGAGCAGTACTTC. Translating it yields CATSPGTEYEQYF.

This rearrangement joins TRBV5-4 to TRBJ1-2; 10 bases agree with TRBD1. Germline V gene data show CDR1 as SGHNT and CDR2 as YYREEE (reference sequence). Trimming took 4 bases from V and 7 from J; bases not matched to a gene: 10. The CDR3 extends over 15 amino acids. CDR3 sequence reads: CASSLLGTGDGGYTF. CDR3 coding DNA: TGTGCCAGCAGCCTGCTTGGGACAGGGGATGGTGGCTACACCTTC.

This sequence joins TRBV19 and TRBJ2-4, with a weak D call TRBD2 (6 bases). The V gene lost 3 bases and the J gene lost 7 bases, with 16 bases spanning the gap. This CDR3 has 15 amino acids. The germline V gene has CDR1 LNHDA and CDR2 SQIVND (reference sequence). The CDR3 here is CASSISAGLGNIQYF. As DNA, the CDR3 is TGTGCCAGTAGTATCAGCGCGGGGCTAGGGAACATTCAGTACTTC.

V usage is TRBV18 and J usage is TRBJ2-6, with D possibly TRBD2 on 5 matching bases. Germline CDR1 is KGHSH and CDR2 is LQKENI. V gave up 3 bases and J gave up 0 bases, with 12 bases separating them. The CDR3 contains 17 residues. In DNA form, the CDR3 reads TGTGCCAGCTCACCCCCCGGGAACCCCTCTGGGGCCAACGTCCTGACTTTC. Protein sequence: CASSPPGNPSGANVLTF.

The V gene is TRBV7-2, the J gene TRBJ2-1, with 11 bases aligning to TRBD1. J gave up 7 bases and V 4 bases, and 6 bases lay outside the gene matches. The CDR3 has 15 amino acids. Germline V gene lookup returns CDR1 SGHTA and CDR2 FQGNSA. DNA for the CDR3: TGTGCCAGCAGCTCCGGACAGGGGGCGTGGAATGAGCAGTTCTTC. As protein: CASSSGQGAWNEQFF.

The chain is built from TRBV19 and TRBJ2-2; 8 positions agree with TRBD1. This CDR3 has 18 residues. Germline CDR1 LNHDA, CDR2 SQIVND (reference sequence). Germline trimming cut 9 bases from V and 3 bases from J; bases unmatched to any gene: 18. CDR3 sequence: CASTGRQGRRRDTGELFF. In DNA form, the CDR3 reads TGTGCCAGCACCGGGAGACAGGGGAGGCGGCGGGACACCGGGGAGCTGTTTTTT.

The CDR3 sequence is CATSWRDEQFF. CDR3 in DNA: TGTGCCACCAGTTGGAGGGATGAGCAGTTCTTC. The chain couples TRBV24-1 to TRBJ2-1; maybe TRBD2 (6 bases). This CDR3 comprises 11 residues. Germline assignment: CDR1 KGHDR and CDR2 SFDVKD. V was cut by 6 bases and J by 8 bases, with 7 bases left in between.

Here the CDR3 reads CASSQVRGRTDTQYF. The CDR3 DNA is TGTGCCAGCAGCCAAGTCAGGGGGCGCACAGATACGCAGTATTTT. This chain uses TRBV14 with TRBJ2-3, with 8 bases aligning to TRBD1. V lost 1 base, J lost 1 base, and 1 base stayed unmatched. Germline loops: CDR1 SGHDN, CDR2 FVKESK. This CDR3 region has 15 residues.

In this sample, this clone turned up once. This sequence joins TRBV7-2 and TRBJ1-3; D unclear. This CDR3 region has 13 residues. Germline loops: CDR1 SGHTA, CDR2 FQGNSA. Trimming removed 5 bases at V and 4 bases at J, with 9 bases between. This chain's CDR3 is CASSQIQGNTIYF. CDR3 bases: TGTGCCAGCAGCCAAATACAGGGAAACACCATATATTTT.

J is TRBJ1-6 and V is TRBV30; D perhaps matches TRBD1 (6 bases). V lost 8 bases, J lost 7 bases, and 15 bases lay in between. Germline lookup yields CDR1 GTSNPN and CDR2 SVGIG (reference sequence). The CDR3 contains 13 residues. CDR3 DNA sequence: TGTGCCGGGCGAACAGGGTGGAATTCACCCCTCCACTTT. Its translation is CAGRTGWNSPLHF.

J is TRBJ1-6 and V is TRBV30, with D unclear. The CDR3 runs 15 residues. The germline V gene has CDR1 GTSNPN and CDR2 SVGIG (reference sequence). The V and J ends lost 4 bases and 0 bases respectively, with 10 bases between them. CDR3 in amino acids: CAWTRGSSYNSPLHF. CDR3 nucleotides: TGTGCCTGGACCCGAGGGAGCTCCTATAATTCACCCCTCCACTTT.